The 19 T cell receptor beta chains in this list originate from one sample, sequenced in a study of post-analysis software for immune sequencing data. TCR beta libraries were prepared from cDNA with unique molecular identifiers. One entry per CDR3 protein results from TCRdb running MiXCR on the PCR reads. The sample records hundreds of thousands of distinct CDR3 sequences, approximately 60% being singletons. These receptors are not linked to any known antigen. Regarding the study as a whole: With TRBV5-6, TRBV5-1 and TRBV20-1 included, about five TRBV segments were more frequent in patients than in controls.

The sequencing sample was made of blood. The receptors were gathered from a girl aged 2-10 years with multiple sclerosis.

This clonotype came up once. The chain carries TRBV11-2 and TRBJ1-2; tentatively, D is TRBD1 (5 bases). The CDR3 is 16 residues long. Germline V CDR1 and CDR2: SGHAT, FQNNGV. The germline V and J ends were trimmed by 0 bases and 4 bases, with 15 bases remaining between them. The CDR3 reads CASSLDLLGAPYGYTF. CDR3 DNA sequence: TGTGCCAGCAGCTTAGATCTTTTAGGGGCACCCTATGGCTACACCTTC.

The chain carries TRBV5-1 and TRBJ2-6; D is perhaps TRBD1 (6 bases). The CDR3 length is 15 residues. V was pared by 4 bases and J by 4 bases, with 12 bases between. CDR1 and CDR2 from the germline V gene are SGHRS and YFSETQ. The CDR3 bases are TGCGCCAGCAGCAGGCTGGGGGCAGGGGCCAACGTCCTGACTTTC. As protein: CASSRLGAGANVLTF.

This chain joins TRBV20-1 and TRBJ2-4; 11 positions agree with TRBD2. The V gene end was trimmed by 3 bases and the J gene end by 3 bases; junction bases not matched to a gene: 10. This CDR3 has 17 amino acids. Germline V gene lookup returns CDR1 DFQATT and CDR2 SNEGSKA (reference sequence). The CDR3 DNA sequence: TGCAGTGCTAGGGGACGACTAGCGGGGCAGATCAAAAACATTCAGTACTTC. Translated: CSARGRLAGQIKNIQYF.

The chain links TRBV7-9 to TRBJ2-7, with 16 bases fitting TRBD2. CDR1 is SEHNR and CDR2 is FQNEAQ in the germline V gene (reference sequence). The CDR3 has 19 amino acids. The trim removed 2 bases at V and 1 base at J, leaving 8 bases unmatched. The CDR3 sequence: CASSLQGLAGGPESYEQYF. The CDR3 nucleotides are TGTGCCAGCAGCTTACAGGGACTAGCGGGAGGGCCAGAATCCTACGAGCAGTACTTC.

This clonotype was recorded a few times. The chain recombines TRBV5-4 with TRBJ2-7, with 13 bases fitting TRBD2. The J segment lost 2 bases and the V segment lost 4 bases, leaving 9 bases of the junction unmatched. Germline V gene data show CDR1 as SGHNT and CDR2 as YYREEE (reference sequence). The CDR3 has 17 residues. CDR3 nucleotide sequence: TGTGCCAGCAGCCCGGGGACTAGCGGGGACCTAACCTACGAGCAGTACTTC. Translation gives CASSPGTSGDLTYEQYF.

The chain recombines TRBV20-1 with TRBJ2-1; a weak D match, TRBD2 (5 bases). The germline V and J ends were trimmed by 3 bases and 9 bases, with 21 bases remaining between them. Germline V gives CDR1 DFQATT, CDR2 SNEGSKA (reference sequence). This CDR3 is 15 amino acids long. CDR3 amino acids: CSASPRYSSRGEQFF. DNA of the CDR3: TGCAGTGCTAGCCCCCGGTACTCCAGTCGGGGTGAGCAGTTCTTC.

The chain carries TRBV10-3 and TRBJ2-2, with TRBD2 identical over 9 bases. Looked up from germline, CDR1 is ENHRY and CDR2 is SYGVKD. The CDR3 consists of 15 residues. V was clipped by 9 bases and J by 0 bases; unmatched bases: 5. The CDR3 bases are TGTGCCATAAGTAGCGGGGGCCCGAACACCGGGGAGCTGTTTTTT. Its protein product is CAISSGGPNTGELFF.

This sequence joins TRBV7-3 and TRBJ1-1, with D unresolved. Deletions cut 3 bases from V and 3 bases from J, with 8 bases between. Per germline, CDR1 SGHTA and CDR2 FQGTGA. This CDR3 is built from 13 residues. Written as DNA, the CDR3 is TGTGCCAGCAGCTTCGGCGAGGACACTGAAGCTTTCTTT. This translates into CASSFGEDTEAFF.

The sample holds a few counts of this clonotype. The CDR3 nucleotides read TGTGCCAGCAGCTTTGGACTAGCGGGAGGTTACACAGATACGCAGTATTTT. Protein sequence: CASSFGLAGGYTDTQYF. The chain couples TRBV7-8 to TRBJ2-3; TRBD2 aligns across 14 bases. The CDR3 is made up of 17 amino acids. Per the germline V gene, CDR1 is SGHVS and CDR2 is FQNEAQ. The J segment lost 2 bases and the V segment lost 3 bases, leaving 4 bases of the junction unmatched.

This clonotype has only one observation. The V gene is TRBV7-3, the J gene TRBJ1-1; 8 bases are shared with TRBD1. The V segment lost 3 bases and the J segment 8 bases; nucleotides outside the gene matches: 8. The CDR3 length is 14 residues. Germline V gene data show CDR1 as SGHTA and CDR2 as FQGTGA. Here the CDR3 DNA reads TGTGCCAGCAGCTTCGACAGGGGAGTTCGGGAAGCTTTCTTT. The encoded protein is CASSFDRGVREAFF.

This chain links TRBV4-3 with TRBJ2-3, with 7 bases lining up with TRBD1. CDR3 size: 16 residues. Looked up from germline, CDR1 is LGHNA and CDR2 is YSLEER. With 0 bases clipped from V and 5 bases from J, the junction kept 8 bases outside the gene matches. CDR3 residues: CASSQDRQGLGDTQYF. The CDR3 coding sequence is TGCGCCAGCAGCCAAGATCGACAGGGCCTCGGAGATACGCAGTATTTT.

The chain uses TRBV7-9 and TRBJ1-1; 8 positions match TRBD1. The CDR3 has 16 residues. The germline V gene encodes CDR1 SEHNR and CDR2 FQNEAQ (reference sequence). V shed 2 bases, J shed 2 bases, and the junction held 7 bases outside the gene matches. CDR3 sequence reads: CASSLRRGRENTEAFF. CDR3 sequence (DNA): TGTGCCAGCAGCTTACGCAGGGGGCGAGAAAACACTGAAGCTTTCTTT.

The V gene is TRBV7-9, the J gene TRBJ2-7; 11 bases line up with TRBD2. The DNA end is a closer match to TRBJ2-5, so the J assignment may be wrong. CDR1 SEHNR and CDR2 FQNEAQ come from the germline V gene (reference sequence). This CDR3 has 16 amino acids. CDR3: CASSLILAGVWETQYF. CDR3 nucleotides: TGTGCCAGCAGCTTGATACTAGCGGGAGTATGGGAGACCCAGTACTTC.

The chain combines TRBV20-1 with TRBJ2-7; possible D gene TRBD2, 6 bases. CDR1 and CDR2 (germline): DFQATT, SNEGSKA (reference sequence). The CDR3 runs to 14 residues. V lost 1 base and J lost 4, with 14 bases in between. CDR3 sequence: CSARGVAAGYEQYF. CDR3 DNA sequence: TGCAGTGCTAGAGGGGTAGCGGCGGGATACGAGCAGTACTTC.

This chain uses TRBV6-5 with TRBJ1-5; 7 bases fit TRBD1. Germline-derived CDR1 and CDR2 are MNHEY and SVGAGI. This CDR3 region has 14 residues. V shed 6 bases, J shed 3 bases, and the junction held 5 bases outside the gene matches. Written as DNA, the CDR3 is TGTGCCAGCAGACCCGACAGGGTCAATCAGCCCCAGCATTTT. As protein: CASRPDRVNQPQHF.

The chain joins TRBV14 to TRBJ2-1; 10 nucleotides align to TRBD1. J was trimmed by 6 bases and V by 1 base; bases with no gene match: 9. The length of the CDR3 is 17 residues. The germline V gene encodes CDR1 SGHDN and CDR2 FVKESK. CDR3 protein: CASSQVIAGTGVNEQFF. The CDR3 DNA reads as TGTGCCAGCAGCCAAGTAATAGCGGGGACAGGGGTCAATGAGCAGTTCTTC.

V is TRBV9 and J is TRBJ1-2; D not certain. This CDR3 spans 13 amino acids. V was trimmed by 3 bases and J by 4 bases, leaving 10 bases between them. Germline V gene sequence: CDR1 SGDLS, CDR2 YYNGEE. DNA of the CDR3: TGTGCCAGCAGCGGACGAGGAGGCTATGGCTACACCTTC. Translation: CASSGRGGYGYTF. Full variable domain (rest looked up from reference TRBV9 and TRBJ1-2): DSGVTQTPKHLITATGQRVTLRCSPRSGDLSVYWYQQSLDQGLQFLIQYYNGEERAKGNILERFSAQQFPDLHSELNLSSLELGDSALYFCASSGRGGYGYTFGSGTRLTVV.

The chain is built from TRBV5-1 and TRBJ2-6; D is ambiguous. The CDR3 loop spans 17 amino acids. The V end was cut by 4 bases, the J end by 0 bases, with 14 bases between. Germline values: CDR1 SGHRS, CDR2 YFSETQ. CDR3 nucleotides: TGCGCCAGCAGCACCCAGACATATCGCTCTGGGGCCAACGTCCTGACTTTC. It specifies CASSTQTYRSGANVLTF.

V gene TRBV20-1 combines with J gene TRBJ2-1; D is possibly TRBD2 (6 bases). Trimming cost V 0 bases and J 4 bases, with 13 bases left between them. CDR3 length: 15 residues. The germline CDR1 and CDR2 sequences are DFQATT and SNEGSKA (reference sequence). CDR3: CSAREGAGTYNEQFF. In nucleotides, the CDR3 is TGCAGTGCTAGAGAGGGAGCGGGTACATACAATGAGCAGTTCTTC.